The present T cell receptor beta chain was sequenced within a study of shared clonotypes between healthy human individuals. Deep-level running was used for the assay. Original analysis: ImmunoSEQ only sent back junction sequences with no quality scores, so filtering was done differently. Clones were read by immunoSEQ multiplex PCR, and TCRdb kept only the in-frame ones, dropping some. That table furnishes V, J and clone size, whereas the DNA furnished D and trimming. The sample includes fewer than 650,000 clones, roughly four fifths of them seen just once. In germline, CDR1 is SGHRS, CDR2 YFSETQ. The junction had 6 bases not matched to a gene; V was cut back by 4 bases and J by 7 bases. CDR3 length: 13 amino acids.

The J gene is TRBJ1-2, the V gene TRBV5-1, with 8 bases aligning to TRBD1. The specimen sequenced was PBMCs. This TCR derives from a woman between 40 and 50 years old in good health. Some clones in this sample may be carry-over from other donors' samples. The CDR3 DNA sequence: TGCGCCAGCAGCCCCCAGGGGGCGGGTGGCTACACCTTC. Protein product: CASSPQGAGGYTF.